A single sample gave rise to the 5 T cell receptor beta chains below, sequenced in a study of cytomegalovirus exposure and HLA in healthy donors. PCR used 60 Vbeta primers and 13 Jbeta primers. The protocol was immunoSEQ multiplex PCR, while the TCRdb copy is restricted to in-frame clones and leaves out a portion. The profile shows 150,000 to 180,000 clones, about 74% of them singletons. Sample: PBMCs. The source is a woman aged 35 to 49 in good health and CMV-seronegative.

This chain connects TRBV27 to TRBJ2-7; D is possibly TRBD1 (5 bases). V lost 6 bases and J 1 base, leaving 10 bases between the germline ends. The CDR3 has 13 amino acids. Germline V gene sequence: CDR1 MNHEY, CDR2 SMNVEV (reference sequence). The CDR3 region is CASSPQASYEQYF. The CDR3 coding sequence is TGTGCCAGCAGCCCACAGGCGTCCTACGAGCAGTACTTC.

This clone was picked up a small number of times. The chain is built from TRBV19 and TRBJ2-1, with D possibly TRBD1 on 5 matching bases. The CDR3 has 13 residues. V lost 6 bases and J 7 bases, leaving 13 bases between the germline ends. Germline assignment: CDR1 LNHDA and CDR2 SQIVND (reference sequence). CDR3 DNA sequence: TGTGCCAGTAGCGAGACAGCATCTAATGAGCAGTTCTTC. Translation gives CASSETASNEQFF.

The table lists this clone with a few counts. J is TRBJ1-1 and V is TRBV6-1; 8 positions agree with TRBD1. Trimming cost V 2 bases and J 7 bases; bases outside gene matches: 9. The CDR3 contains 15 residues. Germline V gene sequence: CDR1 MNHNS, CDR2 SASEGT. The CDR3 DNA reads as TGTGCCAGCAGTGAACAGGGGGCTGGTATAGGTGAAGCTTTCTTT. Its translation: CASSEQGAGIGEAFF.

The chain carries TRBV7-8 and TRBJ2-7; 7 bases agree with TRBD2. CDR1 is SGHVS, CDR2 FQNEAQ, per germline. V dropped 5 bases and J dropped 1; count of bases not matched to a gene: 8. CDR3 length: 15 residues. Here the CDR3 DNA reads TGTGCCAGCAGCCCCCTGGGGGGGTCGTCCTACGAGCAGTACTTC. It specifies CASSPLGGSSYEQYF.

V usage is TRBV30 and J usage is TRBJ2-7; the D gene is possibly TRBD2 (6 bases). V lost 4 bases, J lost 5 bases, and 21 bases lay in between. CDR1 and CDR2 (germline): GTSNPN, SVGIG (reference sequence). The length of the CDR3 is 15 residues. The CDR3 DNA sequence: TGTGCCTGGACCAAAAAAGAGGCGGGAAGGGACGAGCAGTACTTC. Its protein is CAWTKKEAGRDEQYF.